A selection of T cell receptor beta chains follows, all from one sample in a study of sequential checkpoint blockade in melanoma. Measured with immunoSEQ multiplex PCR; TCRdb has only the in-frame clones, and not every one. The sample comprises around 10,000 clones, about 27% of which are singletons, and around 26% rests with the top ten. Material: tumor tissue (inferred from file names), obtained from a patient given nivolumab and ipilimumab in sequence. The receptors were gathered from a human donor with melanoma. The CDR3 runs from the conserved cysteine through the conserved F or W. The D gene is left open where the match is weak. The size of a clone is reported for some rows only, either as once, few or many, or as a class for expanded clones.

TRBJ2-5 | few | . | TRBV6-8 | 13 | CASSPSVSETQYF | TGTGCCAGCAGTCCTTCTGTGAGCGAGACCCAGTACTTC
TRBJ1-5 | . | TRBD1 | TRBV6-8 | 17 | CASRDTWTGDSNQPQHF | TGTGCCAGCAGAGATACCTGGACAGGGGATAGCAATCAGCCCCAGCATTTT
TRBJ2-7 | . | . | TRBV11-3 | 16 | CASSPAGAGGRDEQYF | TGTGCCAGCAGCCCAGCGGGCGCAGGGGGTAGAGACGAGCAGTACTTC
TRBJ2-7 | many | . | TRBV11-3 | 15 | CASSPRRAGINEQYF | TGTGCCAGCAGCCCTCGGCGCGCGGGTATAAACGAGCAGTACTTC
TRBJ2-5 | once | . | TRBV18 | 14 | CASSPMGNQETQYF | TGTGCCAGCTCACCAATGGGAAACCAAGAGACCCAGTACTTC
TRBJ2-2 | . | . | TRBV11-3 | 14 | CASSWESRAGELFF | TGTGCCAGCAGCTGGGAAAGTAGGGCCGGGGAGCTGTTTTTT
TRBJ2-7 | . | . | TRBV6-8 | 12 | CATFATGGEQYF | TGTGCCACCTTCGCGACCGGCGGGGAGCAGTACTTC
TRBJ2-5 | . | . | TRBV7-4 | 14 | CASSLAGVQETQYF | TGTGCCAGCAGCTTGGCCGGGGTCCAAGAGACCCAGTACTTC
TRBJ2-1 | . | . | TRBV6-7 | 12 | CASSPGWNEQFF | TGTGCCAGCAGCCCCGGGTGGAATGAGCAGTTCTTC
TRBJ1-1 | . | TRBD1 | TRBV6-8 | 16 | CASSSHPGQGPTEAFF | TGTGCCAGCAGTTCACATCCGGGACAGGGTCCTACTGAAGCTTTCTTT
TRBJ2-3 | many | . | TRBV6-8 | 16 | CASSVDRTKGTDTQYF | TGTGCCAGCAGTGTGGACAGAACGAAGGGAACAGATACGCAGTATTTT
TRBJ1-1 | . | . | TRBV15 | 17 | CATSREGGTPLNTEAFF | TGTGCCACCAGCAGAGAGGGGGGGACACCGCTGAACACTGAAGCTTTCTTT
TRBJ1-5 | . | . | TRBV19 | 17 | CASSLGWGRDDNQPQHF | TGTGCCAGTAGTCTAGGGTGGGGCAGGGATGACAATCAGCCCCAGCATTTT
TRBJ1-1 | . | . | TRBV11-3 | 14 | CASSSLSQGTEAFF | TGTGCCAGCAGCTCACTATCGCAGGGCACTGAAGCTTTCTTT
TRBJ2-1 | . | . | TRBV6-8 | 16 | CAIRVGPHGGDNEQFF | TGTGCCATCAGGGTGGGTCCCCACGGCGGGGACAATGAGCAGTTCTTC
TRBJ2-1 | many | . | TRBV11-3 | 15 | CASSLERGDHTEQFF | TGTGCCAGCAGCTTAGAACGCGGGGACCACACTGAGCAGTTCTTC
TRBJ2-7 | . | TRBD1 | TRBV6-9 | 14 | CASSDDRGSYEQYF | TGTGCCAGCAGTGACGACAGGGGTTCCTACGAGCAGTACTTC
TRBJ2-2 | . | . | TRBV5-1 | 14 | CASSLGREAGELFF | TGCGCCAGCAGCTTGGGGAGGGAAGCCGGGGAGCTGTTTTTT
TRBJ1-2 | few | TRBD1 | TRBV6-8 | 16 | CASNPHGPGGLRGYTF | TGTGCCAGCAACCCACATGGGCCAGGGGGCTTGAGAGGCTACACCTTC
TRBJ2-5 | . | . | TRBV6-8 | 14 | CAISVSPLQETQYF | TGTGCCATCAGTGTATCCCCTCTACAAGAGACCCAGTACTTC
TRBJ2-5 | few | . | TRBV28 | 15 | CASSSPQGGGETQYF | TGTGCCAGCAGTTCCCCCCAGGGGGGAGGGGAGACCCAGTACTTC
TRBJ2-2 | many | . | TRBV11-3 | 15 | CASSLLALNTGELFF | TGTGCCAGCAGCTTGTTAGCGCTGAACACCGGGGAGCTGTTTTTT
TRBJ2-1 | . | . | TRBV18 | 17 | CASSPPTQGMEDNEQFF | TGTGCCAGCTCACCACCGACCCAGGGAATGGAAGACAATGAGCAGTTCTTC
TRBJ2-1 | many | TRBD2 | TRBV11-3 | 14 | CASSFGLATKGQFF | TGTGCCAGCAGCTTCGGACTAGCGACGAAGGGTCAGTTCTTC
TRBJ2-5 | . | TRBD1 | TRBV19 | 13 | CASSTDRGETQYF | TGTGCCAGTAGTACCGACAGGGGCGAGACCCAGTACTTC
TRBJ1-1 | . | . | TRBV30 | 14 | CAWSSGGADTEAFF | TGTGCCTGGAGTTCGGGGGGCGCTGACACTGAAGCTTTCTTT
TRBJ2-7 | few | TRBD1 | TRBV29-1 | 12 | CSVGQGAFEQYF | TGCAGCGTCGGACAGGGGGCGTTCGAGCAGTACTTC
TRBJ1-1 | . | TRBD1 | TRBV18 | 15 | CASSGTGVANTEAFF | TGTGCCAGCTCCGGAACAGGGGTGGCGAACACTGAAGCTTTCTTT
TRBJ2-2 | few | . | TRBV6-8 | 14 | CASSYTTNTGELFF | TGTGCCAGCAGTTACACAACGAACACCGGGGAGCTGTTTTTT
TRBJ1-4 | . | TRBD1 | TRBV23-1 | 20 | CASSQLPGQGGPATNEKLFF | TGCGCCAGCAGTCAACTCCCGGGACAGGGGGGTCCGGCGACTAATGAAAAACTGTTTTTT
TRBJ1-4 | . | TRBD1 | TRBV6-8 | 15 | CASTLGGTVGEKLFF | TGTGCCAGCACCCTCGGGGGGACAGTGGGCGAAAAACTGTTTTTT
TRBJ1-5 | few | . | TRBV11-3 | 15 | CASSQAGGYNQPQHF | TGTGCCAGCAGCCAAGCTGGGGGTTACAATCAGCCCCAGCATTTT
TRBJ1-1 | . | . | TRBV30 | 14 | CAWSAGRWDTEAFF | TGTGCCTGGAGCGCTGGGCGGTGGGACACTGAAGCTTTCTTT
TRBJ2-2 | . | . | TRBV6-8 | 14 | CASSSDWDTGELFF | TGTGCCAGCAGTTCGGACTGGGATACCGGGGAGCTGTTTTTT
TRBJ1-1 | many | . | TRBV11-3 | 16 | CASSLVPLRTNTEAFF | TGTGCCAGCAGCTTAGTCCCTTTGCGGACGAACACTGAAGCTTTCTTT
TRBJ2-2 | . | TRBD2 | TRBV18 | 16 | CASSPQTSGDTGELFF | TGTGCCAGCTCACCACAAACTAGCGGGGACACCGGGGAGCTGTTTTTT
TRBJ1-2 | . | . | TRBV11-3 | 14 | CASSFGRLGYGYTF | TGTGCCAGCAGCTTCGGCAGGTTGGGCTATGGCTACACCTTC